A selection of T cell receptor beta chains follows, all from one sample in a study of control samples from healthy donors and cancer patients. Repertoires were generated with immunoSEQ multiplex PCR, while TCRdb's copy carries only in-frame clones and drops some. The data show 100,000 to 150,000 clones, over 80% seen once. Sequencing was performed on PBMCs. The receptors were gathered from a man at least 80 years old with head and neck cancer. The CDR3 runs from the conserved cysteine through the conserved F or W. D genes are given only for firm matches. Clone size is not always given. Where it is, it says once, few, many or a class for expanded clones.

V gene	J gene	clone size	D gene	CDR3 protein	CDR3 DNA
TRBV5-5	TRBJ1-2	-	-	CASSLALSRAENYGYTF	TGTGCCAGCAGCTTGGCCCTCAGCAGGGCTGAGAACTATGGCTACACCTTC
TRBV10-3	TRBJ2-7	-	TRBD2	CAISDPSGSSYEQYF	TGTGCCATCAGTGACCCTAGCGGGAGTTCCTACGAGCAGTACTTC
TRBV6-4	TRBJ1-1	-	-	CASSVGTGLEAFF	TGTGCCAGCAGTGTCGGGACGGGCCTTGAAGCTTTCTTT
TRBV6-6	TRBJ1-2	-	TRBD1	CASRNGDREGYGYTF	TGTGCCAGCCGAAACGGGGACAGGGAGGGCTATGGCTACACCTTC
TRBV7-2	TRBJ1-1	-	-	CASSLDGREDTEAFF	TGTGCCAGCAGCTTAGATGGCAGGGAGGACACTGAAGCTTTCTTT
TRBV4-1	TRBJ2-2	-	-	CASSHPTGSSGELFF	TGCGCCAGCAGCCACCCGACGGGTTCGTCCGGGGAGCTGTTTTTT
TRBV6-6	TRBJ2-2	-	-	CASSYPRGPSTGELFF	TGTGCCAGCAGTTACCCGCGGGGCCCGAGCACCGGGGAGCTGTTTTTT
TRBV25-1	TRBJ2-3	few	-	CASSARGRFTDTQYF	TGTGCCAGCAGTGCACGGGGCCGATTCACAGATACGCAGTATTTT
TRBV6-5	TRBJ2-1	-	-	CASSRQGTSRNEQFF	TGTGCCAGCAGTCGCCAAGGGACTTCGAGGAATGAGCAGTTCTTC
TRBV5-1	TRBJ1-1	-	TRBD1	CASSRTTGSGTEAFF	TGCGCCAGCAGCAGAACGACAGGGTCGGGCACTGAAGCTTTCTTT
TRBV4-1	TRBJ1-5	once	-	CASSQTGTLNNQPQHF	TGCGCCAGCAGCCAGACCGGGACACTCAATAATCAGCCCCAGCATTTT
TRBV29-1	TRBJ1-1	once	-	CSALIQNTEAFF	TGCAGCGCCCTCATACAGAACACTGAAGCTTTCTTT
TRBV4-3	TRBJ2-2	-	-	CASSQDPLTPGELFF	TGCGCCAGCAGCCAAGATCCACTAACACCCGGGGAGCTGTTTTTT
TRBV4-1	TRBJ2-3	-	-	CASSQTSFGAGLADTQYF	TGCGCCAGCAGCCAAACCTCCTTCGGGGCGGGGTTGGCAGATACGCAGTATTTT
TRBV10-3	TRBJ1-1	-	-	CAISDYSQSNTEAFF	TGTGCCATCAGTGACTACAGTCAATCGAACACTGAAGCTTTCTTT
TRBV7-8	TRBJ2-1	-	-	CASSHRDMLGSEQFF	TGTGCCAGCAGCCACCGGGACATGCTGGGGAGTGAGCAGTTCTTC
TRBV25-1	TRBJ2-4	once	TRBD2	CASSVSGGTSGELDIQYF	TGTGCCAGCAGTGTGTCAGGGGGGACTAGCGGGGAACTGGACATTCAGTACTTC
TRBV19	TRBJ1-4	-	TRBD1	CASSTDRGREKLFF	TGTGCCAGTAGTACGGACAGGGGAAGGGAAAAACTGTTTTTT
TRBV30	TRBJ1-1	-	-	CAWSVLGGHTEAFF	TGTGCCTGGAGTGTCCTTGGGGGACACACTGAAGCTTTCTTT
TRBV18	TRBJ2-2	-	-	CASSPVTDFGELFF	TGTGCCAGCTCACCCGTAACCGATTTCGGGGAGCTGTTTTTT
TRBV7-8	TRBJ1-4	-	-	CASSLRETNEKLFF	TGTGCCAGCAGCTTAAGAGAGACTAATGAAAAACTGTTTTTT
TRBV14	TRBJ2-2	-	-	CASSPRLGGELFF	TGTGCCAGCAGCCCAAGACTGGGCGGGGAGCTGTTTTTT
TRBV6-5	TRBJ1-2	-	-	CATGGLSPSGGYTF	TGTGCCACCGGGGGACTTAGCCCGAGTGGGGGCTACACCTTC
TRBV7-8	TRBJ2-4	-	-	CASSLEERRRAKNIQYF	TGTGCCAGCAGCTTAGAGGAAAGACGGAGGGCCAAAAACATTCAGTACTTC
TRBV4-1	TRBJ1-5	-	TRBD1	CASSQEGGPGVQPQHF	TGCGCCAGCAGCCAAGAAGGGGGCCCGGGGGTTCAGCCCCAGCATTTT
TRBV5-1	TRBJ1-1	once	-	CASSTNTPGTEAFF	TGCGCCAGCAGCACCAACACTCCGGGCACTGAAGCTTTCTTT
TRBV7-9	TRBJ1-6	-	-	CASSSNGVGSPLHF	TGTGCCAGCAGCTCCAACGGGGTAGGTTCACCCCTCCACTTT
TRBV6-5	TRBJ2-1	few	TRBD1	CASTRDRWGNEQFF	TGTGCCAGCACTAGGGACAGGTGGGGCAATGAGCAGTTCTTC
TRBV5-4	TRBJ2-5	-	-	CASSLKGGPETQYF	TGTGCCAGCAGCTTGAAGGGGGGGCCGGAGACCCAGTACTTC
TRBV4-1	TRBJ2-2	-	-	CASSQQELIGELFF	TGCGCCAGCAGCCAACAAGAGTTGATCGGGGAGCTGTTTTTT
TRBV15	TRBJ2-3	-	-	CATSSLGGVDTQYF	TGTGCCACCAGCAGCCTGGGGGGCGTGGATACGCAGTATTTT
TRBV24-1	TRBJ1-5	-	TRBD1	CATSDGTGYSNQPQHF	TGTGCCACCAGTGATGGGACAGGGTATAGCAATCAGCCCCAGCATTTT
TRBV2	TRBJ2-3	once	-	CAIITGITDTQYF	TGTGCCATCATCACAGGAATCACAGATACGCAGTATTTT
TRBV5-8	TRBJ1-5	-	TRBD1	CASSFRTGGNQPQHF	TGTGCCAGCAGCTTCAGGACAGGGGGAAATCAGCCCCAGCATTTT
TRBV28	TRBJ2-7	-	-	CASSLTVYEQYF	TGTGCCAGCAGTCTGACAGTCTACGAGCAGTACTTC
TRBV4-2	TRBJ1-2	-	-	CASSQEGDRGYYGYTF	TGTGCCAGCAGCCAAGAGGGGGACCGCGGATACTATGGCTACACCTTC
TRBV9	TRBJ2-2	-	-	CASSVEAGLTGELFF	TGTGCCAGCAGCGTAGAGGCGGGCCTCACCGGGGAGCTGTTTTTT